This T cell receptor beta chain was identified during a study of cytomegalovirus exposure and HLA in healthy donors. The V and J ends lost 2 bases and 3 bases, in that order; junction bases with no gene match: 6. The germline gives CDR1 GTSNPN, CDR2 SVGIG (reference sequence). There are 15 residues in the CDR3. General study results and limits: Among TCR sequences, most were rare, though some public TCRs appeared in many donors.

Method: immunoSEQ multiplex PCR; TCRdb's copy keeps in-frame clones and lacks some. Of roughly 330,000 clones detected, around 87% appear once; the ten largest clones hold roughly 1.2%. A remark on this clone: Its target is not known.

The specimen sequenced was PBMCs. This sequence was found in a woman aged 25 to 45 in good health and CMV-seropositive. The chain links TRBV30 to TRBJ2-1, with TRBD1 matching over 8 bases. The CDR3 DNA reads as TGTGCCTGGAGTTCCGGGGACAGGAGCTACAATGAGCAGTTCTTC. This encodes CAWSSGDRSYNEQFF. The full variable domain, with the rest looked up from reference TRBV30 and TRBJ2-1, is SQTIHQWPATLVQPVGSPLSLECTVEGTSNPNLYWYRQAAGRGLQLLFYSVGIGQISSEVPQNLSASRPQDRQFILSSKKLLLSDSGFYLCAWSSGDRSYNEQFFGPGTRLTVL.